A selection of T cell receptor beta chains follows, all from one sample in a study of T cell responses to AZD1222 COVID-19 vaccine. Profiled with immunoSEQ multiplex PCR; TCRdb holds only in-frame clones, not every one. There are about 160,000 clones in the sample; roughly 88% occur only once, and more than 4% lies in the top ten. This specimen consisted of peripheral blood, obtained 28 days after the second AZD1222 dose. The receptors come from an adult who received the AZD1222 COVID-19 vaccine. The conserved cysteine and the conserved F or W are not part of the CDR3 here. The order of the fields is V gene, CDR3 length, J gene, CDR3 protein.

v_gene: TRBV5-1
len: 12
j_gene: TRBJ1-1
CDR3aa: ASSSQGSGTEAF

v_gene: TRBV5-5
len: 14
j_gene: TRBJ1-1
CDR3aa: ASSLLRGSGNTEAF

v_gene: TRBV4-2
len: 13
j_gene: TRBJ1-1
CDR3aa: ASSQVDRKNTEAF

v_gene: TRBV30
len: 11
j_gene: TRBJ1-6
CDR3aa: AWSVDSNSPLH

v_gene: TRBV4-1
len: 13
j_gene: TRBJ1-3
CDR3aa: ASSLSEVAGNTIY

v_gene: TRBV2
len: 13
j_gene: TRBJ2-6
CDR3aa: ASSDRGSGANVLT

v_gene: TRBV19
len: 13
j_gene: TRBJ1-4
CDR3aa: ASKDGAATNEKLF

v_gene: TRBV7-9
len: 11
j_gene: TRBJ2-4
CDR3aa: ASSLQGKNIQY

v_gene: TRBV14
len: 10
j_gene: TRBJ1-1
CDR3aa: ASSQVPGKAF

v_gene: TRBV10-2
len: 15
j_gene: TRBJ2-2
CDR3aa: ASSVIRTSIGAGELF

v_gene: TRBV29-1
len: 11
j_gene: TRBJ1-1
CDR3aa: SVRQGLIAEAF

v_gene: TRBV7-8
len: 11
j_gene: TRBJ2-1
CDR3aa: ASSLALYDEQF

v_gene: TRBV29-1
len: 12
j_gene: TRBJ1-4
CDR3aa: SVAGGQTNEKLF

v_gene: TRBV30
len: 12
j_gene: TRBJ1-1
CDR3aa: AWVAGALNTEAF

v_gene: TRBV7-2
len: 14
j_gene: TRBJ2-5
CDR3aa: ASSTRGGAQPLAQY

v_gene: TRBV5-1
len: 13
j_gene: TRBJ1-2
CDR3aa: ASSLAQGLNYGYT

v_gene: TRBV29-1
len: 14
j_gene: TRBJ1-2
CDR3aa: SVYGLKTGKSYGYT

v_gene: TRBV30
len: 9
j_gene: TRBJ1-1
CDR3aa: AWSPRGQAF

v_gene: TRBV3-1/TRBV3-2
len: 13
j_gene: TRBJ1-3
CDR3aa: ASSHHTGAGNTIY

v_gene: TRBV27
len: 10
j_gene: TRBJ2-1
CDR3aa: ASVTGLNEQF

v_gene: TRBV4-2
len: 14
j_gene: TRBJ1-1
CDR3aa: ASSPTGQGGFPEAF

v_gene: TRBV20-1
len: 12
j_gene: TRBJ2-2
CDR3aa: SASQNGGTGELF

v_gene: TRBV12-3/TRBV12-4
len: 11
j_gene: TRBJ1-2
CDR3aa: ASTIGGNYGYT

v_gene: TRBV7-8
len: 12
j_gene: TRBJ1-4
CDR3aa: ASSVEGWGEKLF

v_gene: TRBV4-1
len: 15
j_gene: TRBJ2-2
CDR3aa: ASSQDRESVNTGELF

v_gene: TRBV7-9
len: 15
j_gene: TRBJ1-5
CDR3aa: ASSTQGDYDSNQPQH

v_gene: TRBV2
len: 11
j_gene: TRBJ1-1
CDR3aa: ASRPFSNTEAF

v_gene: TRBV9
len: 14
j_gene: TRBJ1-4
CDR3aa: ASSVVQRATNEKLF

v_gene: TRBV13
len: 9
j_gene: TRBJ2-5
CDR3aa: ASSLSGTQY

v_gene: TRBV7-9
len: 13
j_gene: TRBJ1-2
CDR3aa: ASSPWTGLDYGYT

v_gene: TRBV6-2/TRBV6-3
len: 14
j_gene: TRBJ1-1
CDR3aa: ASSYFLPDIGTEAF

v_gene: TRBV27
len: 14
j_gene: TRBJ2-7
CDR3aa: ASSLSGPSRGYEQY

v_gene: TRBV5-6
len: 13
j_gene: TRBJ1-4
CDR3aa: ASSSPGTGEEKLF

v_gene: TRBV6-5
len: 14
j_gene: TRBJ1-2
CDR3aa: ASSYEIAAGNYGYT

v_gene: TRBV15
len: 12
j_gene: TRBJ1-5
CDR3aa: ATSRVLGEQPQH

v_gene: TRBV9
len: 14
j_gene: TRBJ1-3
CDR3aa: ASSLRGATSGNTIY

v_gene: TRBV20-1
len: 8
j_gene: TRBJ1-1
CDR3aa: SALRVEAF

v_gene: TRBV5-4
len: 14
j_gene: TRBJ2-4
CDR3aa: ASSFLAGEVSNIQY

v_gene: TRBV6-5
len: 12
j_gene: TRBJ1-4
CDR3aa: ASSMVSESEKLF

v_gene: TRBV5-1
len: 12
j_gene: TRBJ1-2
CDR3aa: ASSPRVLFDGYT

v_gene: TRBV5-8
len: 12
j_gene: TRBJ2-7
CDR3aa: AAHLLRGPYEQY

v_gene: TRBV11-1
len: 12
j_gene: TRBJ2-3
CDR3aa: ASSLSVSTDTQY

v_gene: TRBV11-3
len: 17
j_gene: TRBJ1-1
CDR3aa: ASSLDCGIGKAIRVGAF